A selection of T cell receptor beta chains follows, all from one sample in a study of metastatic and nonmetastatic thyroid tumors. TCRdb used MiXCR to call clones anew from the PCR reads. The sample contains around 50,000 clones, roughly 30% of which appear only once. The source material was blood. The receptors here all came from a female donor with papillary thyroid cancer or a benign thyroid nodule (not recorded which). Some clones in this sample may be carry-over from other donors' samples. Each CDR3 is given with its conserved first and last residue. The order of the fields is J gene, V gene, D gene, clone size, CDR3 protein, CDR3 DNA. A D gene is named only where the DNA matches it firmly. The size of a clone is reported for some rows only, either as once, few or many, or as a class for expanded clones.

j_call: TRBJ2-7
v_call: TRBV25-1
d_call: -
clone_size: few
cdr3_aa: CASSEFDRVKGGFTYEQYF
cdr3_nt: TGTGCCAGCAGTGAATTTGATAGGGTAAAAGGGGGTTTTACCTACGAGCAGTACTTC

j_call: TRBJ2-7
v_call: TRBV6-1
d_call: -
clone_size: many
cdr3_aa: CASRSLGGYEQYF
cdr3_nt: TGTGCCAGCAGGTCGCTCGGGGGTTACGAGCAGTACTTC

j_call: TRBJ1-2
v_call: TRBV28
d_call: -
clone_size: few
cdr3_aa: CATHWTALDGYTF
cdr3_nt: TGTGCCACCCATTGGACAGCCTTAGATGGCTACACCTTC

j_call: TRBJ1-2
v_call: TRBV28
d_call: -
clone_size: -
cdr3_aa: CASSPTPYYGYTF
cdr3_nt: TGTGCCAGCAGTCCGACGCCTTACTATGGCTACACCTTC

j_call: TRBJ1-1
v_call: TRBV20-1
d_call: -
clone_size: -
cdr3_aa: CSARDFSQGANTEAFF
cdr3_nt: TGCAGTGCTAGAGATTTTTCTCAGGGTGCGAACACTGAAGCTTTCTTT

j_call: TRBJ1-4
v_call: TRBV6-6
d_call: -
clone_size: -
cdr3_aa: CASSYSEGAAANEKLFF
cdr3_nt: TGTGCCAGCAGTTACTCGGAAGGGGCGGCTGCTAATGAAAAACTGTTTTTT

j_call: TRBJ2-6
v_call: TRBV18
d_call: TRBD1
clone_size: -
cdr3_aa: CASSPTGTGANVLTF
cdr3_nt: TGTGCCAGCTCACCGACAGGGACTGGGGCCAACGTCCTGACTTTC

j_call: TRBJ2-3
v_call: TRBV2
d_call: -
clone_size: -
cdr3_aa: CATAGLTDTQYF
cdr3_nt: TGTGCCACCGCGGGTTTAACAGATACGCAGTATTTT

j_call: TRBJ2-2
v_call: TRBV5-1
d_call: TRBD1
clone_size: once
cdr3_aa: CASSSVDRGYTGELFF
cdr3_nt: TGCGCCAGCAGCTCGGTGGACAGGGGTTACACCGGGGAGCTGTTTTTT

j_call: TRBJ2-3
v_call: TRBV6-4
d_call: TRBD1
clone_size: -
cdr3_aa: CASRDRDTDTQYF
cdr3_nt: TGTGCCAGCAGGGACAGGGACACAGATACGCAGTATTTT

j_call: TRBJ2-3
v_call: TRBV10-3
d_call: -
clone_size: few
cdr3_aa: CAINTDPTTGTDTQYF
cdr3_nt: TGTGCCATCAACACGGACCCTACCACGGGGACAGATACGCAGTATTTT

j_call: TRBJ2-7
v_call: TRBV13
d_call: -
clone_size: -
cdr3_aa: CAGSSYSYKQYF
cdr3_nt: TGTGCCGGCAGCTCCTACTCCTACAAGCAGTACTTC

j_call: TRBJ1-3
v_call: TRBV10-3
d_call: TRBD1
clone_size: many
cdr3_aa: CAIMIQGASGNTIYF
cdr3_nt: TGTGCCATCATGATACAGGGGGCCTCTGGAAACACCATATATTTT

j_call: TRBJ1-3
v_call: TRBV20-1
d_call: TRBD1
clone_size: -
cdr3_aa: CSASRDRAGNTIYF
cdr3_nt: TGCAGTGCTAGCCGGGACAGGGCTGGAAACACCATATATTTT

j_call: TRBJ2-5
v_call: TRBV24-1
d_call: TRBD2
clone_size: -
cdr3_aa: CATSDRKRGTYQETQYF
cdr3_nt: TGTGCCACCAGTGACCGAAAGCGGGGGACCTACCAAGAGACCCAGTACTTC

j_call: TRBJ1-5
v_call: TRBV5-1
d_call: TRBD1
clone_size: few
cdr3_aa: CASSLTGGSNQPQHF
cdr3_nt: TGCGCCAGCAGCTTGACAGGGGGTAGCAATCAGCCCCAGCATTTT

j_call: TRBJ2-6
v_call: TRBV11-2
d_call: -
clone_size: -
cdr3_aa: CASSFSWGAGANVLTF
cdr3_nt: TGTGCCAGCAGCTTTTCATGGGGAGCTGGGGCCAACGTCCTGACTTTC

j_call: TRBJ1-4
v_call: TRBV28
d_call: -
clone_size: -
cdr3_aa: CAIRTEGGGKLFF
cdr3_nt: TGTGCCATCCGGACTGAGGGAGGGGGGAAACTGTTTTTT

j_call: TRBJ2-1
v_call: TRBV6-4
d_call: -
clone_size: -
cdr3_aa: CASSERRGAETDEQFF
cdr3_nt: TGTGCCAGCAGTGAGAGGAGGGGCGCCGAAACGGATGAGCAGTTCTTC

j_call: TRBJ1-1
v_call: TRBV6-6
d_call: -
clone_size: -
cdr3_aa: CASSYERRYTEAFF
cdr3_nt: TGTGCCAGCAGTTATGAGCGGCGGTACACTGAAGCTTTCTTT

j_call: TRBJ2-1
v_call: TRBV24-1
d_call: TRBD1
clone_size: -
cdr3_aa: CATSDKTGTGADEQFF
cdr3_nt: TGTGCCACCAGTGATAAGACCGGGACAGGGGCAGATGAGCAGTTCTTC

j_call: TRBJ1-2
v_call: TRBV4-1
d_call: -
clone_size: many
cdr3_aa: CASSQQGYSYGYTF
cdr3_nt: TGCGCCAGCAGCCAACAGGGGTACAGCTATGGCTACACCTTC

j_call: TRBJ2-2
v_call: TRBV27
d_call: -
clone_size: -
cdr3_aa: CASRKLANTGELFF
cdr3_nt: TGTGCCTCTCGGAAGTTGGCGAACACCGGGGAGCTGTTTTTT

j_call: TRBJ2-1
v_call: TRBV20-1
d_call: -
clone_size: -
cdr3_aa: CSASRPGPRYNEQFF
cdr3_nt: TGCAGTGCTAGTAGACCGGGACCCAGATACAATGAGCAGTTCTTC

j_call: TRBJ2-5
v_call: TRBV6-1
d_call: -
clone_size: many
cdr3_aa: CASSEPEARRDQETQYF
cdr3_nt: TGTGCCAGCAGTGAACCCGAAGCGCGGAGGGACCAAGAGACCCAGTACTTC

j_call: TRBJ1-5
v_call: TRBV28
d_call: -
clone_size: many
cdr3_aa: CASSPMGGIISNQPQHF
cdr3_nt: TGTGCCAGCAGCCCTATGGGAGGGATCATTAGCAATCAGCCCCAGCATTTT

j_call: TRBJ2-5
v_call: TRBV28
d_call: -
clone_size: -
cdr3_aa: CASSLYLHAPKKETQYF
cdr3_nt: TGTGCCAGCAGTTTATACCTCCACGCCCCAAAAAAGGAGACCCAGTACTTC

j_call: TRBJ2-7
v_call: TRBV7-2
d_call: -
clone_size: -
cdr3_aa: CASSLAYFYEQYF
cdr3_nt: TGTGCCAGCAGCTTAGCGTATTTCTACGAGCAGTACTTC

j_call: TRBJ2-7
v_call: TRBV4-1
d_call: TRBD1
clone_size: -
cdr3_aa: CASSDGTDYEQYF
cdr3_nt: TGCGCCAGCAGCGACGGGACAGACTACGAGCAGTACTTC

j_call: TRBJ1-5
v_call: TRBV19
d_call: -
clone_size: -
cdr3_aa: CASSIVPTGVSNQPQHF
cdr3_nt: TGTGCCAGTAGTATAGTGCCTACAGGTGTGAGCAATCAGCCCCAGCATTTT

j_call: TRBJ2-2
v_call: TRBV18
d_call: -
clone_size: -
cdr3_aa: CASSPAQANTGELFF
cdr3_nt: TGTGCCAGCTCACCAGCCCAGGCTAACACCGGGGAGCTGTTTTTT

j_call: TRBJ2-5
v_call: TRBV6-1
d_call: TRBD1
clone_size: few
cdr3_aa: CASRRDRGETQHF
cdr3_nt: TGTGCCAGCCGGAGGGACAGGGGAGAGACCCAGCACTTC

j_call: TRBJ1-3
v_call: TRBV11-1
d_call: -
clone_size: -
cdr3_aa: CASSLALLQASSGNTIYF
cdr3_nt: TGTGCCAGCAGCTTAGCCCTACTTCAGGCGTCCTCTGGAAACACCATATATTTT

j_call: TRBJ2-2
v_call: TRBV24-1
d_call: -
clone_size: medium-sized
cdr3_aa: CATSERQTRRAGELFF
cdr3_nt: TGTGCCACCAGTGAGCGACAGACACGTAGGGCCGGGGAGCTGTTTTTT

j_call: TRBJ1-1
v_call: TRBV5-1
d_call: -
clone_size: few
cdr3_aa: CASSLSAGSDTEAFF
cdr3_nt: TGCGCCAGCAGCTTGTCTGCAGGGTCGGACACTGAAGCTTTCTTT

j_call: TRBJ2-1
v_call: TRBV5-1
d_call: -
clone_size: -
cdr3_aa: CASSLAANEQFF
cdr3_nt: TGCGCCAGCAGCTTGGCCGCGAATGAGCAGTTCTTC

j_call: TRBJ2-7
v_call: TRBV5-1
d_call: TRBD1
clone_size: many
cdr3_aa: CATRQGQDGEQYF
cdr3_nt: TGCGCCACCCGACAGGGCCAAGACGGGGAGCAGTACTTC

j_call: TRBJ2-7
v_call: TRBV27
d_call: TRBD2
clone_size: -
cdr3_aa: CASSGLAGDLNLYEQYF
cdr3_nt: TGTGCCAGCAGCGGACTAGCGGGAGATCTAAACCTCTACGAGCAGTACTTC

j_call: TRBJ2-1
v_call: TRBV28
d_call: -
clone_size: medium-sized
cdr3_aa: CASSFTGGGYNEQFF
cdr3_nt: TGTGCCAGCAGTTTCACAGGGGGGGGTTACAATGAGCAGTTCTTC

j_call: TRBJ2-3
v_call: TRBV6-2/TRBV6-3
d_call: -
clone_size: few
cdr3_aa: CASNEGGGETDTQYF
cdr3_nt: TGTGCCAGCAACGAGGGGGGCGGTGAAACAGATACGCAGTATTTT

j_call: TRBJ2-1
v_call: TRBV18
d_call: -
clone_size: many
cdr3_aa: CASSRTQAYNEQFF
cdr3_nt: TGTGCCAGCTCACGGACGCAGGCCTACAATGAGCAGTTCTTC

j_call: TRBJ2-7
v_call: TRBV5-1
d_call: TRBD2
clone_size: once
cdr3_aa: CASSLALAGVAEQYF
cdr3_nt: TGCGCCAGCAGCTTGGCTCTAGCGGGAGTTGCCGAGCAGTACTTC